This T cell receptor beta chain was found in a study of blood T cell repertoires in COVID-19. About the study: Sources were T cells, B-cell-depleted T cells, or PBMCs; the material itself was cDNA or gDNA.

Assay: immunoSEQ multiplex PCR; the TCRdb copy retains only in-frame clones and omits some. The data show 70,000 to 75,000 clones, with roughly 76% seen just once and 20% to 25% held by the top ten. CDR1 LNHDA and CDR2 SQIVND come from the germline V gene (reference sequence). Trimming at V came to 0 bases and at J to 2 bases, leaving 3 bases not matched to a gene. This CDR3 spans 16 amino acids. The source of this sequence is a woman aged 70-85 years with acute or convalescent COVID-19. The chain carries TRBV19 and TRBJ1-5; TRBD1 agrees at 8 bases. Material: peripheral blood. The CDR3 coding sequence is TGTGCCAGTAGTATAGATGACAGGGGAGGCAATCAGCCCCAGCATTTT. Translating it yields CASSIDDRGGNQPQHF. The complete variable domain, with remaining parts taken from reference TRBV19 and TRBJ1-5, reads DGGITQSPKYLFRKEGQNVTLSCEQNLNHDAMYWYRQDPGQGLRLIYYSQIVNDFQKGDIAEGYSVSREKKESFPLTVTSAQKNPTAFYLCASSIDDRGGNQPQHFGDGTRLSIL.